These T cell receptor beta chains were read from a single sample in a study of identical twins. TCRdb recomputed calls from the 5' RACE reads with MiXCR, one row per CDR3 protein. Found here are hundreds of thousands of distinct CDR3 sequences, roughly 18% of them singletons; the top ten hold over 10%. The same data also went into a second study, on T cells expressing NK-cell markers.

The sample comprised PBMCs. The receptor set was obtained from a woman aged 18-29 years in good health. The CDR3 runs from the conserved cysteine through the conserved F or W.

CDR3	J	V
CATSDSLRSGSLGGFRETQYF	TRBJ2-5	TRBV24-1
CSAQPGDLRYTF	TRBJ1-2	TRBV20-1
CSALSGTVLTDTQYF	TRBJ2-3	TRBV20-1
CASILSDNEQFF	TRBJ2-1	TRBV7-9
CASSPTRGVGELFF	TRBJ2-2	TRBV12-3/TRBV12-4
CASSFQRGYTGELFF	TRBJ2-2	TRBV7-9
CASSLQPDSHSGNTIYF	TRBJ1-3	TRBV7-6
CASGRGGLNEQFF	TRBJ2-1	TRBV9
CSAREGVRVVQYF	TRBJ2-5	TRBV20-1
CASSEWSGRSYNEQFF	TRBJ2-1	TRBV25-1
CASSASWTEAFF	TRBJ1-1	TRBV7-9
CASSRQEDYGYTF	TRBJ1-2	TRBV6-1
CASSLAGRWTRNTGELFF	TRBJ2-2	TRBV7-8
CSARVGGSGSAGELFF	TRBJ2-2	TRBV20-1
CASSQGVRRHEQYF	TRBJ2-7	TRBV3-1
CSGEVATFSYNEQFF	TRBJ2-1	TRBV20-1
CASSKTEAETQYF	TRBJ2-5	TRBV6-6
CAWLPGKNTEAFF	TRBJ1-1	TRBV30
CATSDPGQGGDTQYF	TRBJ2-3	TRBV24-1
CASSLVGSTEAFF	TRBJ1-1	TRBV12-3/TRBV12-4
CASSTDRVVQPQHF	TRBJ1-5	TRBV12-3/TRBV12-4
CSATQDRGFTDTQYF	TRBJ2-3	TRBV20-1
CASSLEPGLNQPQHF	TRBJ1-5	TRBV12-3/TRBV12-4
CSAPWGNTEAFF	TRBJ1-1	TRBV20-1
CASSLINEQYF	TRBJ2-7	TRBV11-2
CSASTRGQGRGETQYF	TRBJ2-5	TRBV20-1
CSARSTSSNEQYF	TRBJ2-7	TRBV20-1
CAWSEGYSYNEQFF	TRBJ2-1	TRBV30
CASSPQGVRSPLHF	TRBJ1-6	TRBV10-2
CASSVGPKGNEQFF	TRBJ2-1	TRBV9
CASNHGGQETQYF	TRBJ2-5	TRBV3-1